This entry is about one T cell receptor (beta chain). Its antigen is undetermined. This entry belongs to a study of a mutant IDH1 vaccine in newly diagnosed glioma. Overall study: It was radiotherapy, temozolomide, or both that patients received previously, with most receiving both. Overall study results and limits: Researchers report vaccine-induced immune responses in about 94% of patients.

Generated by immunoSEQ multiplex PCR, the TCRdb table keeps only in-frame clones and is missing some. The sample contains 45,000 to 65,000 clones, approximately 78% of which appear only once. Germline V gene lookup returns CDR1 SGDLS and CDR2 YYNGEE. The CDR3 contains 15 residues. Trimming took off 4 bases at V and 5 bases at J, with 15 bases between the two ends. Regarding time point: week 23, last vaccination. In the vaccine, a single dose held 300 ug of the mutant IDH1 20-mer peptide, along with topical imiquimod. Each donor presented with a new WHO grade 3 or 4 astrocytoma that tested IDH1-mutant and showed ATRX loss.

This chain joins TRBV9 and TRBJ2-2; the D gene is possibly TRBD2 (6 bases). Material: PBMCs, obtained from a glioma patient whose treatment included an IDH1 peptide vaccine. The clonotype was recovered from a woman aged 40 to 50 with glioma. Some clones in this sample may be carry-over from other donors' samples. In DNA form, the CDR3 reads TGTGCCAGCAGCCCCGGGACTGGAATTACCGGGGAGCTGTTTTTT. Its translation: CASSPGTGITGELFF.